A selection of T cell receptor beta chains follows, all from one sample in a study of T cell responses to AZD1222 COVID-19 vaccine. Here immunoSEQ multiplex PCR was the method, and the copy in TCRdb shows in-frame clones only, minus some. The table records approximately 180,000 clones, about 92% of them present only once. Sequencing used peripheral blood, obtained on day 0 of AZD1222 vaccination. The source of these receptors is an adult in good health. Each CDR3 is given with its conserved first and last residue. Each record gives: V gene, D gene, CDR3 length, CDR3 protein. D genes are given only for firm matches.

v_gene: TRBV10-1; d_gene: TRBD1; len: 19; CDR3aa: CASSGPPGQGSSGANVLTF
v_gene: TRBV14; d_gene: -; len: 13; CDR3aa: CASSLQRKGGYTF
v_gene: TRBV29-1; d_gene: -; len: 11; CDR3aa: CSVVGEDGYTF
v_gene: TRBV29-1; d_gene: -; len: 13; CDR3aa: CSVERGVDTEAFF
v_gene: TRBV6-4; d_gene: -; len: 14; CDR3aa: CASSLGPGNTEAFF
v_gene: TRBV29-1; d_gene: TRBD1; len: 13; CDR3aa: CSVEGQGGQPQHF
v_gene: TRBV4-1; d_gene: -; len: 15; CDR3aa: CASSPGMGPNTEAFF
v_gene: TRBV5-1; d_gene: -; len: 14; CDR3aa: CASSFQGQNSPLHF
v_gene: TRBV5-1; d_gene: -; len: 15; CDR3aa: CASSPNGIMNTEAFF
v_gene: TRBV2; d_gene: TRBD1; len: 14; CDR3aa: CASSGGTGDRPQHF
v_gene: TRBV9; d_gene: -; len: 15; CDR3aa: CASTPEGLPGTEAFF
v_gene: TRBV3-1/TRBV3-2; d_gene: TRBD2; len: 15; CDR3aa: CASRPSGGSYNEQFF
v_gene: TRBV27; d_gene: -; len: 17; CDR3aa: CASRMGSGGSSGNTIYF
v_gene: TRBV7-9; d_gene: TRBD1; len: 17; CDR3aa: CASSSLTTGRFSYGYTF
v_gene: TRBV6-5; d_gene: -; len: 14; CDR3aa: CASSYRTPNTEAFF
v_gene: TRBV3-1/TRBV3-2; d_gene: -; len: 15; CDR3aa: CASSHFSAGGYGYTF
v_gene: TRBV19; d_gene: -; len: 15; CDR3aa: CASSMSGGMNGELFF
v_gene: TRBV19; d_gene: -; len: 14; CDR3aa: CASMEGLGTDTQYF